Each of the 6 T cell receptor beta chains below was sequenced from the same sample in a study of T and B cells in COVID-19 patients. Multiplex PCR with BIOMED2 TRB-A/B primer pools amplified TRB rearrangements. MiXCR was run by TCRdb on the multiplex PCR reads, yielding one entry per CDR3 protein. The sample includes several thousand distinct CDR3 sequences, 27% of them seen just once. TRB was amplified from about 250-500 ng of blood genomic DNA. Sample: blood. These receptors all come from a human donor with active COVID-19. The donor label of this sample is uncertain.

In its sample, this clonotype ranks as medium-sized. The J gene is TRBJ2-7, the V gene TRBV29-1; 7 bases are a match to TRBD1. Looked up from germline, CDR1 is SQVTM and CDR2 is ANQGSEA. J was trimmed by 4 bases and V by 4 bases; bases with no gene match: 19. The CDR3 length is 17 residues. The CDR3 DNA reads TGCAGCGTTGGAGGAGGTGCAGACAGGGTTACACCATACGAGCAGTACTTC. Its protein is CSVGGGADRVTPYEQYF.

Relative to its sample, this clonotype is medium-sized (0.01 to 0.1%). CDR3 residues: CATGGNPGTDTQYF. The DNA for the CDR3 is TGTGCCACCGGGGGGAACCCTGGGACAGATACGCAGTATTTT. The chain is built from TRBV24-1 and TRBJ2-3; perhaps TRBD2 as D (6 bases). This CDR3 has 14 amino acids. Trimming left V 9 bases short and J 3 bases short, with 15 bases between. Germline CDR1 and CDR2: KGHDR and SFDVKD.

The chain couples TRBV6-2 or TRBV6-3 to TRBJ1-2, with no clear D. CDR3 length: 13 amino acids. Germline lookup yields CDR1 MNHEY and CDR2 SVGEGT. V shed 5 bases and J shed 4 bases, with 11 bases lying between them. As DNA, the CDR3 is TGTGCCAGCAGTAGCCGCGCGGGCTATGGCTACACCTTC. This codes for CASSSRAGYGYTF.

This clonotype was seen more than once but under ten times. V gene TRBV6-4 combines with J gene TRBJ2-3, with TRBD2 matching over 13 bases. The germline V gene has CDR1 MRHNA and CDR2 SNTAGT. V shed 4 bases, J shed 5 bases, and the junction held 3 bases outside the gene matches. CDR3 length equals 15 residues. The CDR3 region has the DNA TGTGCCAGCAGTGGACTAGCGGGAGGTGTAGATACGCAGTATTTT. The encoded protein is CASSGLAGGVDTQYF.

In its sample, this clonotype ranks as medium-sized (0.01 to 0.1%). The V gene is TRBV19, the J gene TRBJ2-7; D ambiguous. This CDR3 spans 14 amino acids. The V and J ends lost 5 bases and 3 bases respectively, with 14 bases between them. CDR1 and CDR2 (germline): LNHDA, SQIVND (reference sequence). CDR3 region: CASSPRGDYYEQYF. The CDR3, as DNA: TGTGCCAGTAGTCCCCGTGGGGATTACTACGAGCAGTACTTC.

By its share, this clonotype is medium-sized. V usage is TRBV5-4 and J usage is TRBJ2-3, with D uncertain. The CDR3 covers 15 residues. The germline V gene has CDR1 SGHNT and CDR2 YYREEE (reference sequence). Trimming stripped 0 bases from V and 1 base from J, with 9 bases between. For the CDR3, the DNA is TGTGCCAGCAGCTTGGCCCCGGGCGGCACAGATACGCAGTATTTT. It is translated as CASSLAPGGTDTQYF.